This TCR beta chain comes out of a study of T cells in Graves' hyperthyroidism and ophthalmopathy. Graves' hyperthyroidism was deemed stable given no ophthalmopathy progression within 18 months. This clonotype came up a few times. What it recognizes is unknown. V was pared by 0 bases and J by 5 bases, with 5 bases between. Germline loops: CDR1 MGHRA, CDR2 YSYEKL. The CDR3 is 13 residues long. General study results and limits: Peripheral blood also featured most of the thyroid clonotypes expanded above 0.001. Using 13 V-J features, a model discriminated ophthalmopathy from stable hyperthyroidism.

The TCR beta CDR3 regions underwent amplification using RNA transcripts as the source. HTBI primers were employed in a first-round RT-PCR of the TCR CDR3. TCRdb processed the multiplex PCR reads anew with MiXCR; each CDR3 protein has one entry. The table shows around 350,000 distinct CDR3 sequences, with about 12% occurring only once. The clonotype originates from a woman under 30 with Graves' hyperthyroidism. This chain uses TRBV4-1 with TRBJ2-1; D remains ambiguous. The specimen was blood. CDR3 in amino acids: CASSQELDNEQFF. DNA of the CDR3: TGCGCCAGCAGCCAAGAACTCGACAATGAGCAGTTCTTC.